Reported below is one T cell receptor beta chain. Its matching antigen is unknown. The sample is drawn from a study of monozygotic twins with cystic fibrosis. Looking at the study overall: Library input was three micrograms of fragmented DNA, with approximately 16 PCR cycles.

Notes on the study in general: Nucleotide-identical clonotype sharing was significantly higher within monozygotic CF twin pairs than between unrelated CF individuals.

V shed 4 bases and J shed 1 base, with 13 bases lying between them. In germline, CDR1 is SGDLS, CDR2 YYNGEE. The CDR3 is 15 amino acids. The method was immunoSEQ multiplex PCR; TCRdb's version includes in-frame clones alone and lacks a portion of them. Among around 25,000 clones, 95% to 97% were seen once, and the ten largest hold 2.7%. The chain has TRBV9 and TRBJ2-3; a weak D match, TRBD2 (5 bases). This TCR derives from a girl aged 2 to 10 with cystic fibrosis. The sample comprised blood. CDR3 sequence: CASSPWGERTDTQYF. The CDR3 DNA reads as TGTGCCAGCAGCCCATGGGGAGAACGCACAGATACGCAGTATTTT.